Shown below are 29 T cell receptor beta chains from a single sample sequenced in a study of shared T cell receptors in the human thymus. The assay was immunoSEQ multiplex PCR, and TCRdb's table has in-frame clones only and misses some. The table has 720,000 or so clones, 80% to 90% seen once. These data also formed part of another study, on human thymus T cells.

Material: thymocytes. The receptors were gathered from a girl under three years old with a congenital heart defect.

This clone was seen only once. V gene TRBV11-2 combines with J gene TRBJ1-5; no definite D call. V shed 4 bases and J shed 0 bases, with 7 bases lying between them. Germline V gene lookup returns CDR1 SGHAT and CDR2 FQNNGV. This CDR3 spans 14 amino acids. The CDR3 protein is CASSSQISNQPQHF. The CDR3 region has the DNA TGTGCCAGCAGCTCTCAGATTAGCAATCAGCCCCAGCATTTT.

The J gene is TRBJ2-1, the V gene TRBV7-9; 7 nucleotides match TRBD2. This CDR3 spans 14 amino acids. Unmatched junction bases numbered 6, after V lost 5 bases and J lost 5 bases. Germline V lookup: CDR1 SEHNR, CDR2 FQNEAQ (reference sequence). The CDR3 region is CASSLGLADNEQFF. The CDR3 region has the DNA TGTGCCAGCAGCCTAGGGCTAGCGGACAATGAGCAGTTCTTC.

The CDR3 region has the DNA TGTGCCAGCAGCTATGGTGGGGGGGCTGGAGAGACCCAGTACTTC. Translated: CASSYGGGAGETQYF. The J gene is TRBJ2-5, the V gene TRBV7-8, with D perhaps matching TRBD2 (7 bases). Trimming removed 4 bases from V and 4 bases from J, with 16 bases in between. This CDR3 contains 15 residues. Germline CDR1 SGHVS, CDR2 FQNEAQ.

V gene TRBV7-6 combines with J gene TRBJ2-3, with D possibly matching TRBD1 (5 bases). The germline V gene has CDR1 SGHVS and CDR2 FNYEAQ. The CDR3 covers 16 residues. Trimming cost V 1 base and J 1 base, with 12 bases left between them. The CDR3 bases are TGTGCCAGCAGCTTAGACAGGCCCGGCCGCACAGATACGCAGTATTTT. Amino acid sequence: CASSLDRPGRTDTQYF.

The gene calls are TRBV7-9 and TRBJ1-2; D gene uncertain. With 2 bases removed from V and 1 base from J, the gap between germline ends came to 11 bases. Germline lookup yields CDR1 SEHNR and CDR2 FQNEAQ (reference sequence). The CDR3 sequence is 15 residues long. DNA of the CDR3: TGTGCCAGCAGCTTAAGCCAAGCCGATAACTATGGCTACACCTTC. Amino acid sequence: CASSLSQADNYGYTF.

The CDR3 DNA follows: TGTGCCAGCAGTTTACGATGGACAAATACGAGCTCTGGAAACACCATATATTTT. Protein product: CASSLRWTNTSSGNTIYF. This chain connects TRBV27 to TRBJ1-3; possible D gene TRBD1, 5 bases. The CDR3 consists of 18 residues. Between the trimmed V and J ends, which lost 2 bases and 0 bases, there was a span of 17 bases. Germline CDR1 reads MNHEY; CDR2 reads SMNVEV (reference sequence).

J is TRBJ1-5 and V is TRBV4-1; TRBD1 matches 8 bases. The germline gives CDR1 MGHRA, CDR2 YSYEKL. V was clipped by 0 bases and J by 5 bases; unmatched bases: 9. The CDR3 runs 17 residues. Here the CDR3 reads CASSQEPGDRSHQPQHF. The DNA for the CDR3 is TGCGCCAGCAGCCAAGAGCCCGGGGACAGGTCACATCAGCCCCAGCATTTT.

The rearrangement uses TRBV15 and TRBJ2-7; the match to TRBD1 covers 7 bases. Per germline, CDR1 LNHNV and CDR2 YYDKDF (reference sequence). J was trimmed by 3 bases and V by 5 bases; bases with no gene match: 7. The CDR3 length is 14 residues. CDR3 DNA sequence: TGTGCCACCAGCCCAAGGACAGGCCACTACGAGCAGTACTTC. Translation gives CATSPRTGHYEQYF.

The V call is TRBV19, the J call TRBJ1-5; D remains ambiguous. The CDR3 sequence is 15 residues long. Germline V gene sequence: CDR1 LNHDA, CDR2 SQIVND (reference sequence). V lost 3 bases and J lost 2, with 11 bases in between. Here the CDR3 reads CASSISGNGNQPQHF. The CDR3 DNA reads TGTGCCAGTAGTATTTCGGGGAATGGCAATCAGCCCCAGCATTTT.

This clone was counted a few times. The CDR3 here is CASSLVGGTEAFF. For the CDR3, the DNA is TGTGCCAGCAGTTTGGTGGGGGGCACTGAAGCTTTCTTT. The V gene is TRBV27, the J gene TRBJ1-1, with a weak D call TRBD1 (5 bases). The V end was cut by 3 bases, the J end by 4 bases, with 9 bases between. Germline CDR1 MNHEY, CDR2 SMNVEV (reference sequence). CDR3 length: 13 amino acids.

In its sample, this clone was seen a few times. The gene calls are TRBV27 and TRBJ2-2; D not certain. The germline CDR1 and CDR2 sequences are MNHEY and SMNVEV (reference sequence). With 4 bases removed from V and 0 bases from J, the gap between germline ends came to 9 bases. The CDR3 extends over 15 amino acids. Written as DNA, the CDR3 is TGTGCCAGCAGTTCCAACCCTACGAACACCGGGGAGCTGTTTTTT. This codes for CASSSNPTNTGELFF.

This rearrangement joins TRBV14 to TRBJ1-6, with 9 nucleotides matching TRBD1. The V gene's germline CDR1 is SGHDN and CDR2 FVKESK. With 0 bases clipped from V and 10 bases from J, the junction kept 16 bases outside the gene matches. The CDR3 loop spans 19 amino acids. CDR3 loop: CASSQDLRQGVNDRSPLHF. CDR3 DNA sequence: TGTGCCAGCAGCCAAGATTTAAGACAGGGGGTGAATGACCGCTCACCCCTCCACTTT.

Comments on this clone: In the same sample, other DNA sequences code for this CDR3. The chain combines TRBV7-2 with TRBJ1-6; weak D call: TRBD1 (5 bases). The CDR3 totals 16 residues. V shed 4 bases and J shed 4 bases, with 14 bases lying between them. Germline V CDR1 and CDR2: SGHTA, FQGNSA. The CDR3 DNA is TGTGCCAGCAGCTCAGGTCCTAGGGGTTATAATTCACCCCTCCACTTT. The encoded protein is CASSSGPRGYNSPLHF.

This chain joins TRBV25-1 and TRBJ2-5; D gene uncertain. CDR1 is MGHDK, CDR2 SYGVNS, per germline. Trimming took 2 bases from V and 0 from J, leaving 4 bases between them. The CDR3 extends over 13 amino acids. CDR3 loop: CASSETDQETQYF. Written as DNA, the CDR3 is TGTGCCAGCAGTGAAACAGACCAAGAGACCCAGTACTTC.

The J gene is TRBJ1-1, the V gene TRBV18; no definite D call. Between the trimmed V and J ends, which lost 5 bases and 10 bases, there was a span of 11 bases. Per germline, CDR1 KGHSH and CDR2 LQKENI. This CDR3 comprises 11 residues. The CDR3 region has the DNA TGTGCCAGCTCATCGGTTGGTCCAGCTTTCTTT. Amino acid sequence: CASSSVGPAFF. Supplemented by reference TRBV18 and TRBJ1-1, the full variable domain reads NAGVMQNPRHLVRRRGQEARLRCSPMKGHSHVYWYRQLPEEGLKFMVYLQKENIIDESGMPKERFSAEFPKEGPSILRIQQVVRGDSAAYFCASSSVGPAFFGQGTRLTVV.

The J gene is TRBJ2-7, the V gene TRBV5-1; TRBD1 might be the D (7 bases). CDR1 is SGHRS and CDR2 is YFSETQ in the germline V gene. CDR3 size: 16 residues. The ends were cut back, 7 bases at V and 0 bases at J, with 20 bases in the middle. This chain's CDR3 is CASRLNAGQSSYEQYF. CDR3 coding DNA: TGCGCCAGCCGACTCAACGCGGGACAGAGCTCCTACGAGCAGTACTTC.

The chain links TRBV2 to TRBJ2-5; 13 bases are a match to TRBD2. The CDR3 is 20 amino acids. CDR1 and CDR2 from the germline V gene are SNHLY and FYNNEI. The V segment lost 3 bases and the J segment 0 bases; nucleotides outside the gene matches: 13. In DNA form, the CDR3 reads TGTGCCAGCAGTGAGGAGGGGCGACTAGCGGGGGGAGATTACCAAGAGACCCAGTACTTC. Translated, it gives CASSEEGRLAGGDYQETQYF.

The chain links TRBV10-1 to TRBJ2-2; D is undetermined. Germline V gene lookup returns CDR1 WNHNN and CDR2 SYGVQD (reference sequence). The CDR3 spans 14 residues. With 2 bases removed from V and 7 bases from J, the gap between germline ends came to 11 bases. Here the CDR3 reads CASSEVAVHGELFF. In nucleotides, the CDR3 is TGCGCCAGCAGTGAGGTGGCAGTTCACGGGGAGCTGTTTTTT.

The chain has TRBV2 and TRBJ1-3; 7 bases map to TRBD1. CDR1 and CDR2 from the germline V gene are SNHLY and FYNNEI. This CDR3 has 15 residues. The V gene end was trimmed by 6 bases and the J gene end by 5 bases; junction bases not matched to a gene: 10. In nucleotides, the CDR3 is TGTGCCAGCAGAGGGGACAGTGGGGAAAGAAACACCATATATTTT. It codes for CASRGDSGERNTIYF.

The chain links TRBV5-1 to TRBJ2-2; tentative D call: TRBD1 (5 bases). CDR3 length: 16 residues. V was pared by 0 bases and J by 2 bases, with 11 bases between. The germline V gene has CDR1 SGHRS and CDR2 YFSETQ. In DNA, the CDR3 is TGCGCCAGCAGCTTGGTAAGGGGATTAAACACCGGGGAGCTGTTTTTT. Translation: CASSLVRGLNTGELFF.

This clone turned up a few times. This CDR3 reads CASSLLGDYGYTF. The CDR3 bases are TGTGCCAGCAGTTTACTAGGGGACTATGGCTACACCTTC. The chain uses TRBV28 and TRBJ1-2; a weak D match, TRBD1 (5 bases). The CDR3 spans 13 residues. Germline V gives CDR1 MDHEN, CDR2 SYDVKM. The V and J ends lost 2 bases and 3 bases respectively, with 7 bases between them.

This chain links TRBV2 with TRBJ1-6; possible D gene TRBD1, 5 bases. The CDR3 contains 14 residues. V lost 8 bases to trimming and J lost 10 bases, with 18 bases between them. The germline V gene has CDR1 SNHLY and CDR2 FYNNEI. In nucleotides, the CDR3 is TGTGCCAGCCGGGGGGGAGGGGTGAAGTCACCCCTCCACTTT. It codes for CASRGGGVKSPLHF.

The chain employs TRBV5-1 and TRBJ2-5, with 7 bases identical to TRBD1. Germline V gives CDR1 SGHRS, CDR2 YFSETQ. The J segment lost 1 base and the V segment lost 4 bases, leaving 7 bases of the junction unmatched. CDR3 length equals 15 residues. The CDR3 sequence is CASSAPGQLQETQYF. CDR3 DNA sequence: TGCGCCAGCAGCGCACCGGGACAGCTCCAAGAGACCCAGTACTTC.

The CDR3 DNA reads TGCGCCAGCAGCGGACAGGGGGAGGACGAGCAGTACTTC. Translation: CASSGQGEDEQYF. The J gene is TRBJ2-7, the V gene TRBV23-1, with 10 bases identical to TRBD1. TRBV23-1 is marked as an open reading frame, function uncertain. Trimming at V came to 6 bases and at J to 5 bases, leaving 4 bases not matched to a gene. The CDR3 has 13 residues.

V is TRBV19 and J is TRBJ1-1, with 8 bases identical to TRBD1. The length of the CDR3 is 13 residues. J lost 11 bases, V lost 1 base, and 6 bases had no gene match. Germline V gene sequence: CDR1 LNHDA, CDR2 SQIVND (reference sequence). CDR3 amino acids: CASSIARTGKAFF. The CDR3 region has the DNA TGTGCCAGTAGTATAGCCCGGACAGGGAAGGCTTTCTTT.

This chain uses TRBV5-6 with TRBJ2-1; 7 bases agree with TRBD2. Germline-derived CDR1 and CDR2 are SGHDT and YYEEEE. The junction had 6 bases not matched to a gene; V was cut back by 5 bases and J by 7 bases. The CDR3 spans 13 residues. CDR3 nucleotide sequence: TGTGCCAGCAGGCTAGCGGACATAAATGAGCAGTTCTTC. Protein sequence: CASRLADINEQFF.

V is TRBV30 and J is TRBJ1-3, with TRBD1 matching 7 bases. Losses at the gene ends were 5 bases for V and 0 bases for J; bases not matched to a gene: 7. This CDR3 comprises 15 residues. Germline loops: CDR1 GTSNPN, CDR2 SVGIG (reference sequence). CDR3 in DNA: TGTGCCTGGCGGGACAGCTTTTCCTCTGGAAACACCATATATTTT. Protein sequence: CAWRDSFSSGNTIYF.

This rearrangement joins TRBV29-1 to TRBJ1-1, with TRBD1 identical over 10 bases. This CDR3 contains 14 residues. J lost 4 bases, V lost 7 bases, and 9 bases had no gene match. CDR1 is SQVTM and CDR2 is ANQGSEA in the germline V gene. The CDR3: CSGGTGVWGTEAFF. In DNA form, the CDR3 reads TGCAGCGGGGGGACAGGGGTCTGGGGCACTGAAGCTTTCTTT.

This chain joins TRBV28 and TRBJ2-5; 10 bases align to TRBD1. The CDR3 consists of 14 residues. Germline CDR1 reads MDHEN; CDR2 reads SYDVKM. V lost 7 bases and J lost 4; bases outside the gene matches: 6. CDR3 loop: CASNSDRGPETQYF. The DNA of the CDR3 is TGTGCCAGCAACTCCGACAGGGGGCCAGAGACCCAGTACTTC. Supplemented by reference TRBV28 and TRBJ2-5, the full variable domain reads DVKVTQSSRYLVKRTGEKVFLECVQDMDHENMFWYRQDPGLGLRLIYFSYDVKMKEKGDIPEGYSVSREKKERFSLILESASTNQTSMYLCASNSDRGPETQYFGPGTRLLVL.